This T cell receptor (beta chain) comes out of a study of blood T cell repertoires in COVID-19. Turning to the study itself: T cells, B-cell-depleted T cells, or PBMCs provided the cDNA or gDNA that served as material.

As processed by the authors: Amplification of reference gene primers was used by the study to estimate nucleated cell counts. Assay: immunoSEQ multiplex PCR; the TCRdb copy retains only in-frame clones and omits some. V, J and clone size were drawn from that table, and D and trimming were deduced from the DNA. The sample has under 80,000 clones; 88% are singletons. There are 15 residues in the CDR3. Trimming at V came to 2 bases and at J to 4 bases, leaving 4 bases not matched to a gene. The germline V gene encodes CDR1 MNHNS and CDR2 SASEGT. The chain employs TRBV6-1 and TRBJ2-1; 8 bases map to TRBD1. Sequencing input: peripheral blood. This sequence originates from a human donor in a cohort sampled during active COVID-19. CDR3 bases: TGTGCCAGCAGTGAAAATCAGGGGGCGTACAATGAGCAGTTCTTC. Its protein is CASSENQGAYNEQFF.